A single sample gave rise to the 30 T cell receptor beta chains below, sequenced in a study of cytomegalovirus exposure and HLA in healthy donors (TCRdb year 2017). Libraries were constructed by the immunoSEQ multiplex PCR assay. For the multiplex PCR, a mixture combining 60 forward primers for TCR Vbeta segments and 13 reverse primers for TCR Jbeta segments was used. As stored in TCRdb, this immuneACCESS dataset retains in-frame rearrangements with V and J assigned. A fraction of the clones does not appear; measured against another copy, unresolved V genes explain less than half of the discrepancy, and the remainder lacks a known reason. The sample table shows 180,000 or so clones, and about three quarters are seen once. The ten largest clones take up 11% to 15% of the sample. The sequencing sample was made of PBMCs. These receptors all come from a man aged 45-65 years in good health and CMV-seropositive.

CDR3 sequence reads: CASSFWGSSPRSGNTIYF. CDR3 sequence (DNA): TGTGCCAGCAGCTTTTGGGGCAGTTCTCCCCGCTCTGGAAACACCATATATTTT. The chain recombines TRBV5-6 with TRBJ1-3, with D possibly TRBD1 on 5 matching bases. The CDR3 spans 18 residues. V lost 2 bases and J lost 0, with 18 bases in between. Germline V gene sequence: CDR1 SGHDT, CDR2 YYEEEE.

Of note for this clone: This probably arose from a read error, given a far larger clone one base away. Other DNA sequences from this sample encode an identical CDR3 as well. The chain couples TRBV6-4 to TRBJ2-3; 9 positions match TRBD2. Trimming removed 0 bases from V and 4 bases from J; junction bases left unmatched: 2. From germline, CDR1 is MRHNA and CDR2 SNTAGT. This CDR3 is built from 15 residues. CDR3 residues: CASSDSSGGADTQYF. CDR3 in DNA: TGTGCCAGCAGTGACTCTAGCGGGGGAGCAGATACGCAGTATTTT.

The chain is built from TRBV19 and TRBJ2-2; TRBD1 matches at 8 bases. Germline V CDR1 and CDR2: LNHDA, SQIVND (reference sequence). The length of the CDR3 is 14 residues. The ends lost 1 base at V and 6 bases at J; junction bases unmatched: 1. As DNA, the CDR3 is TGTGCCAGTAGTATAGTACAGGGGGCCGGGGAGCTGTTTTTT. This encodes CASSIVQGAGELFF.

V is TRBV6-5 and J is TRBJ1-2; no clear D. V gave up 9 bases and J gave up 0 bases, with 11 bases separating them. Germline CDR1 reads MNHEY; CDR2 reads SVGAGI. There are 13 residues in the CDR3. CDR3 bases: TGTGCCAGTAGAAAGACTACTAACTATGGCTACACCTTC. Amino acid sequence: CASRKTTNYGYTF.

The genes are TRBV4-1 and TRBJ2-1; 9 bases line up with TRBD2. Germline loops: CDR1 MGHRA, CDR2 YSYEKL. The CDR3 contains 17 residues. V shed 4 bases, J shed 2 bases, and the junction held 9 bases outside the gene matches. The CDR3: CASSLSLGGGAYNEQFF. The CDR3 DNA sequence: TGCGCCAGCAGCCTATCACTTGGCGGGGGGGCCTACAATGAGCAGTTCTTC.

The chain joins TRBV13 to TRBJ2-5; D remains ambiguous. Looked up from germline, CDR1 is PRHDT and CDR2 is FYEKMQ (reference sequence). V shed 5 bases and J shed 5 bases, with 9 bases lying between them. This CDR3 has 12 amino acids. The CDR3 DNA follows: TGTGCCAGCAGCCCGAGATGGGAGACCCAGTACTTC. It codes for CASSPRWETQYF.

The J gene is TRBJ1-3, the V gene TRBV7-9; TRBD1 matches at 9 bases. Germline values: CDR1 SEHNR, CDR2 FQNEAQ (reference sequence). J lost 8 bases, V lost 6 bases, and 11 bases had no gene match. The CDR3 is made up of 15 amino acids. In DNA form, the CDR3 reads TGTGCCAGCAGTCACGGGGGGGGACAGGGACACACCATATATTTT. As protein: CASSHGGGQGHTIYF. Full variable domain (rest looked up from reference TRBV7-9 and TRBJ1-3): DTGVSQNPRHKITKRGQNVTFRCDPISEHNRLYWYRQTLGQGPEFLTYFQNEAQLEKSRLLSDRFSAERPKGSFSTLEIQRTEQGDSAMYLCASSHGGGQGHTIYFGEGSWLTVV.

The J gene is TRBJ2-7, the V gene TRBV27, with D possibly matching TRBD1 (5 bases). The CDR3 length is 14 residues. Germline V gene data show CDR1 as MNHEY and CDR2 as SMNVEV (reference sequence). V was trimmed by 5 bases and J by 2 bases, leaving 13 bases between them. The CDR3 DNA follows: TGTGCCAGCAGTCCCGACAGCGAGACCTACGAGCAGTACTTC. It yields the protein CASSPDSETYEQYF.

The chain joins TRBV19 to TRBJ1-5; 7 bases are a match to TRBD1. CDR3 length: 17 residues. V lost 6 bases, J lost 2 bases, and 13 bases stayed unmatched. Germline V gene data show CDR1 as LNHDA and CDR2 as SQIVND (reference sequence). The CDR3 reads CASSPILRQGGNQPQHF. DNA for the CDR3: TGTGCCAGTAGCCCAATACTAAGACAGGGTGGCAATCAGCCCCAGCATTTT. Supplemented by reference TRBV19 and TRBJ1-5, the full variable domain reads DGGITQSPKYLFRKEGQNVTLSCEQNLNHDAMYWYRQDPGQGLRLIYYSQIVNDFQKGDIAEGYSVSREKKESFPLTVTSAQKNPTAFYLCASSPILRQGGNQPQHFGDGTRLSIL.

J is TRBJ1-5 and V is TRBV6-1, with 8 bases that match TRBD1. J lost 6 bases, V lost 7 bases, and 8 bases had no gene match. Germline values: CDR1 MNHNS, CDR2 SASEGT. This CDR3 is built from 14 residues. The CDR3 region has the DNA TGTGCCAGCATCATAGACAGGGGAGGTCAGCCCCAGCATTTT. Amino acid sequence: CASIIDRGGQPQHF.

The rearrangement joins TRBV25-1 to TRBJ2-7, with a tentative D call TRBD2 (7 bases). The CDR3 is made up of 14 amino acids. Trimming removed 5 bases at V and 3 bases at J, with 14 bases between. The germline V gene has CDR1 MGHDK and CDR2 SYGVNS. CDR3 DNA: TGTGCCAGCAGTTCATCAAGGGGGGGCTACGAGCAGTACTTC. Protein sequence: CASSSSRGGYEQYF.

This clone was seen a handful of times. In DNA, the CDR3 is TGTGCCACCACTCTGTATCTGAACACTGAAGCTTTCTTT. Translating gives CATTLYLNTEAFF. The V and J genes are TRBV7-2 and TRBJ1-1; D is unresolved. CDR3 length: 13 residues. CDR1 SGHTA and CDR2 FQGNSA come from the germline V gene. V was pared by 10 bases and J by 0 bases, with 12 bases between.

The chain employs TRBV6-6 and TRBJ2-7; D call uncertain. V lost 2 bases, J lost 2 bases, and 10 bases lay in between. Germline V lookup: CDR1 MNHNY, CDR2 SVGAGI (reference sequence). The CDR3 extends over 14 amino acids. The CDR3 loop reads CASSYGHLPYEQYV. The CDR3 nucleotides are TGTGCCAGCAGTTACGGGCACTTACCCTACGAGCAGTACGTC.

The V call is TRBV7-9, the J call TRBJ1-1; TRBD1 might be the D (5 bases). CDR3 length: 16 residues. Germline CDR1 and CDR2: SEHNR and FQNEAQ (reference sequence). V dropped 5 bases and J dropped 5 bases, with 21 bases sitting between them. DNA of the CDR3: TGTGCCAGCAGCCCCCCGGGGGGAGGGCGTAGGACTGAAGCTTTCTTT. As protein: CASSPPGGGRRTEAFF. Based on the CDR3 plus reference TRBV7-9 and TRBJ1-1, the full variable domain is DTGVSQNPRHKITKRGQNVTFRCDPISEHNRLYWYRQTLGQGPEFLTYFQNEAQLEKSRLLSDRFSAERPKGSFSTLEIQRTEQGDSAMYLCASSPPGGGRRTEAFFGQGTRLTVV.

This clone was seen a handful of times. The gene calls are TRBV27 and TRBJ2-7; D possibly corresponds to TRBD2 (5 bases). The CDR3 loop spans 13 amino acids. V was clipped by 8 bases and J by 0 bases, with 11 bases between them. The germline CDR1 and CDR2 sequences are MNHEY and SMNVEV (reference sequence). The CDR3 loop is CASAAGPSYEQYV. CDR3 nucleotides: TGTGCCAGCGCGGCGGGCCCCTCCTACGAGCAGTACGTC.

The CDR3 DNA sequence: TGTGCCAGCAGTTACGCCGACAGGGCTTTCTACAATGAGCAGTTCTTC. This codes for CASSYADRAFYNEQFF. The chain links TRBV6-5 to TRBJ2-1; 7 nucleotides align to TRBD1. The CDR3 has 16 amino acids. The V gene's germline CDR1 is MNHEY and CDR2 SVGAGI. The V and J ends lost 2 bases and 3 bases, in that order; junction bases with no gene match: 7.

This chain joins TRBV5-6 and TRBJ2-1; 11 bases fit TRBD2. The CDR3 is made up of 19 amino acids. Germline trimming cut 5 bases from V and 9 bases from J; bases unmatched to any gene: 22. The V gene's germline CDR1 is SGHDT and CDR2 YYEEEE. CDR3 sequence reads: CASSYYSGGAFGRSGEQFF. The CDR3 nucleotides are TGTGCCAGCAGTTATTATAGCGGGGGGGCCTTTGGTAGGTCGGGTGAGCAGTTCTTC.

V gene TRBV11-2 combines with J gene TRBJ2-6, with 8 bases aligning to TRBD2. V was clipped by 7 bases and J by 0 bases; unmatched bases: 8. The CDR3 covers 17 residues. CDR1 and CDR2 from the germline V gene are SGHAT and FQNNGV. CDR3 region: CASTAGGRSSGANVLTF. The CDR3 nucleotides read TGTGCCAGCACCGCGGGGGGTCGAAGCTCTGGGGCCAACGTCCTGACTTTC.

This clone came up a few times. The V call is TRBV7-2, the J call TRBJ2-1; D remains ambiguous. The ends were cut back, 5 bases at V and 9 bases at J, with 11 bases in the middle. CDR3 length: 12 residues. Germline-derived CDR1 and CDR2 are SGHTA and FQGNSA. Here the CDR3 DNA reads TGTGCCAGCAGCAAGAAGCGTATTGAGCAGTTCTTC. It specifies CASSKKRIEQFF. The full variable domain, in which reference TRBV7-2 and TRBJ2-1 provide the parts outside the CDR3, is GAGVSQSPSNKVTEKGKDVELRCDPISGHTALYWYRQSLGQGLEFLIYFQGNSAPDKSGLPSDRFSAERTGGSVSTLTIQRTQQEDSAVYLCASSKKRIEQFFGPGTRLTVL.

This clone has more than one count but fewer than ten. J is TRBJ1-4 and V is TRBV19; D ambiguous. CDR3 length equals 12 residues. Germline assignment: CDR1 LNHDA and CDR2 SQIVND (reference sequence). Trimming left V 6 bases short and J 4 bases short, with 6 bases between. CDR3 DNA sequence: TGTGCCAGTAGGTCCGGTAATGAAAAACTGTTTTTT. Protein: CASRSGNEKLFF.

This chain joins TRBV2 and TRBJ1-1; no reliable D call. Germline V gene sequence: CDR1 SNHLY, CDR2 FYNNEI. V was cut by 6 bases and J by 1 base, with 9 bases left in between. This CDR3 has 13 amino acids. Written as DNA, the CDR3 is TGTGCCAGCAGGGCCACGCAGAACACTGAAGCTTTCTTT. Translation: CASRATQNTEAFF.

The DNA of the CDR3 is TGTGCCAGTGGACAGGGTTCTGGAAACACCATATATTTT. It codes for CASGQGSGNTIYF. This chain uses TRBV7-2 with TRBJ1-3; 8 bases map to TRBD1. CDR3 length equals 13 residues. V trimming: 9 bases; J trimming: 1 base; junction bases outside the gene matches: 2. The germline V gene encodes CDR1 SGHTA and CDR2 FQGNSA.

The chain joins TRBV28 to TRBJ2-3; weak D call: TRBD2 (5 bases). The CDR3 consists of 14 residues. Per germline, CDR1 MDHEN and CDR2 SYDVKM. V was clipped by 5 bases and J by 0 bases, with 9 bases between them. The CDR3 is CASSIASSTDTQYF. CDR3 coding DNA: TGTGCCAGCAGTATAGCGTCCAGCACAGATACGCAGTATTTT.

The table lists this clone with a few counts. This sequence joins TRBV7-8 and TRBJ1-6; D unresolved. With 5 bases removed from V and 8 bases from J, the gap between germline ends came to 16 bases. The CDR3 totals 15 residues. Germline CDR1 and CDR2: SGHVS and FQNEAQ. CDR3 nucleotides: TGTGCCAGCAGCCTGGAGGTCGGGTCTCATTCACCCCTCCACTTT. Encoded protein: CASSLEVGSHSPLHF.

The chain is built from TRBV28 and TRBJ1-5; 8 bases are a match to TRBD1. The trim removed 6 bases at V and 2 bases at J, leaving 12 bases unmatched. The CDR3 runs 17 residues. From germline, CDR1 is MDHEN and CDR2 SYDVKM. In nucleotides, the CDR3 is TGTGCCAGCAGCCTGGGGACAGGCCCTTTGGGCAATCAGCCCCAGCATTTT. This codes for CASSLGTGPLGNQPQHF.

The chain combines TRBV10-2 with TRBJ1-1; 9 bases are a match to TRBD1. Germline V gives CDR1 WSHSY, CDR2 SAAADI. V shed 3 bases, J shed 3 bases, and the junction held 14 bases outside the gene matches. The CDR3 has 18 amino acids. The CDR3 DNA sequence: TGCGCCAGCAGTGATCCCGGGACAGGGCAGGTGTCGTACACTGAAGCTTTCTTT. Amino acids: CASSDPGTGQVSYTEAFF.

The chain recombines TRBV5-1 with TRBJ2-3; D perhaps matches TRBD1 (6 bases). There are 16 residues in the CDR3. V lost 1 base, J lost 3 bases, and 15 bases lay in between. CDR1 is SGHRS and CDR2 is YFSETQ in the germline V gene. The CDR3 reads CASSLIGRGSTDTQYF. The CDR3 DNA is TGCGCCAGCAGCTTGATAGGCAGGGGTAGTACAGATACGCAGTATTTT.

The chain carries TRBV5-1 and TRBJ2-7; possibly TRBD1 for D (6 bases). V lost 8 bases and J lost 0, with 18 bases in between. Per germline, CDR1 SGHRS and CDR2 YFSETQ. The length of the CDR3 is 15 residues. The CDR3 is CASAPLQGSSYEQYF. The CDR3 DNA sequence: TGCGCCAGTGCGCCTCTCCAGGGGAGCTCCTACGAGCAGTACTTC.

The V gene is TRBV18, the J gene TRBJ1-3, with TRBD1 as a possible D gene (6 bases). This CDR3 comprises 18 residues. V gave up 3 bases and J gave up 4 bases, with 22 bases separating them. Germline CDR1 is KGHSH and CDR2 is LQKENI. The CDR3 DNA is TGTGCCAGCTCACCTCTCCCTCCTAAGGGGGATTTAGGAAACACCATATATTTT. Encoded protein: CASSPLPPKGDLGNTIYF.

This clone came up a few times. This specimen includes other DNA sequences encoding the same CDR3. The CDR3 protein is CASSLGTGNTEAFF. The CDR3 region has the DNA TGTGCCAGCAGCTTGGGGACAGGGAACACTGAAGCTTTCTTT. J is TRBJ1-1 and V is TRBV5-6; 7 bases are shared with TRBD1. V was pared by 0 bases and J by 1 base, with 0 bases of the junction left unmatched. The germline CDR1 and CDR2 sequences are SGHDT and YYEEEE. CDR3 length: 14 residues.